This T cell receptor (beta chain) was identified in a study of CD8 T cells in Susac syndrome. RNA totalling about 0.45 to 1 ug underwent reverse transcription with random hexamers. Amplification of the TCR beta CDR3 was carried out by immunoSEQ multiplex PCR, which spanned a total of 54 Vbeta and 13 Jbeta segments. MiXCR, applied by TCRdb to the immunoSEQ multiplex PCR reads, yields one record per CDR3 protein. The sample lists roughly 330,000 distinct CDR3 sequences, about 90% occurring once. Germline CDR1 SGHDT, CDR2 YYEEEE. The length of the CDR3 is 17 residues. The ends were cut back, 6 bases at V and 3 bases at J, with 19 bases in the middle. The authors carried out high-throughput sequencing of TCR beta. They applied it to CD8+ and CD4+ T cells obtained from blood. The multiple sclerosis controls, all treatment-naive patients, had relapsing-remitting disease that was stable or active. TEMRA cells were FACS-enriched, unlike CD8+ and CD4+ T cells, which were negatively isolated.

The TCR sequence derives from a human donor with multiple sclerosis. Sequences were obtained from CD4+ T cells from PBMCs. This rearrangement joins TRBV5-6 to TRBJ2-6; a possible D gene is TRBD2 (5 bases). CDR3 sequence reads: CASTSRGQAVGANVLTF. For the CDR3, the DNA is TGTGCCAGCACCTCCCGTGGCCAAGCGGTTGGGGCCAACGTCCTGACTTTC.